This is a list of T cell receptor beta chains from one sample in a study of regulatory T cells in long-lasting Graves disease. Each CDR3 protein is one row after TCRdb ran MiXCR on the multiplex PCR reads. The sample lists about 430,000 distinct CDR3 sequences; around 16% were seen once. This same sample was also taken into another study, of T cells in Graves' hyperthyroidism and ophthalmopathy.

The specimen comprised peripheral blood mononuclear cells (PBMCs), sampled at new diagnosis, from a patient treated with antithyroid drugs. The receptors were gathered from a woman aged 40 to 50 with Graves disease. Both conserved end residues are part of each CDR3. D genes are given only for firm matches. Clone size appears in some rows only: once, few, many, or a class for an expanded clone.

clone size | D gene | J gene | CDR3 length | V gene | CDR3 protein | CDR3 DNA
. | . | TRBJ1-3 | 13 | TRBV4-1 | CASSQADGNTIYF | TGCGCCAGCAGCCAAGCTGATGGAAACACCATATATTTT
. | TRBD1 | TRBJ1-5 | 14 | TRBV20-1 | CSALDRPSNQPQHF | TGCAGTGCTTTGGACAGGCCCAGCAATCAGCCCCAGCATTTT
many | TRBD2 | TRBJ2-1 | 16 | TRBV11-2 | CASSLGILTSGNEQFF | TGTGCCAGCAGCTTAGGAATTTTGACTAGCGGCAATGAGCAGTTCTTC
. | . | TRBJ2-1 | 13 | TRBV4-1 | CASSQERYNEQFF | TGCGCCAGCAGCCAAGAACGCTACAATGAGCAGTTCTTC
. | . | TRBJ1-2 | 14 | TRBV7-9 | CASSLASGDGGYTF | TGTGCCAGCAGCTTAGCATCTGGGGACGGTGGCTACACCTTC
many | . | TRBJ2-1 | 15 | TRBV12-3/TRBV12-4 | CASSPYTRQVDEQFF | TGTGCCAGCAGTCCCTACACCCGACAGGTGGATGAGCAGTTCTTC
many | . | TRBJ2-2 | 16 | TRBV7-8 | CASSSVASLNTGELFF | TGTGCCAGCAGCTCAGTTGCCAGCTTAAACACCGGGGAGCTGTTTTTT
. | TRBD1 | TRBJ2-1 | 18 | TRBV27 | CASSFPETGTGAHDEQFF | TGTGCCAGCAGTTTCCCTGAGACCGGGACAGGGGCGCACGATGAGCAGTTCTTC
few | TRBD2 | TRBJ2-3 | 18 | TRBV24-1 | CATSDPGTSGSNPDTQYF | TGTGCCACCAGTGATCCCGGGACTAGCGGGAGTAACCCAGATACGCAGTATTTT
many | TRBD2 | TRBJ2-7 | 16 | TRBV28 | CASGTPGLAASYEQYF | TGTGCCAGCGGGACTCCGGGACTAGCGGCCTCCTACGAGCAGTACTTC
many | TRBD1 | TRBJ2-5 | 16 | TRBV15 | CATSRRQGKGQETQYF | TGTGCCACCAGCAGAAGACAGGGAAAGGGGCAAGAGACCCAGTACTTC
few | . | TRBJ1-1 | 13 | TRBV19 | CASSTYLDTEAFF | TGTGCCAGTAGTACATACTTGGACACTGAAGCTTTCTTT
many | . | TRBJ1-2 | 12 | TRBV12-3/TRBV12-4 | CASTYGNYGYTF | TGTGCCAGCACCTACGGGAACTATGGCTACACCTTC
many | . | TRBJ2-7 | 11 | TRBV6-1 | CASSALYEQYF | TGTGCCAGCAGCGCCCTCTACGAGCAGTACTTC
many | TRBD2 | TRBJ2-1 | 13 | TRBV5-1 | CASLGTSGNEQFF | TGCGCCAGCCTCGGGACTAGCGGGAATGAGCAGTTCTTC
many | TRBD1 | TRBJ2-1 | 16 | TRBV7-2 | CASSLVAGTGLDEQFF | TGTGCCAGCAGCTTAGTAGCCGGGACAGGGCTTGATGAACAGTTCTTC
many | . | TRBJ2-7 | 14 | TRBV10-3 | CAISGQGITYEQYF | TGTGCCATCAGTGGGCAGGGGATAACCTACGAGCAGTACTTC
. | TRBD1 | TRBJ1-1 | 14 | TRBV30 | CAWKRDSLSVEAFF | TGTGCCTGGAAGCGGGACAGCCTAAGCGTGGAAGCTTTCTTT
. | . | TRBJ1-4 | 17 | TRBV6-1 | CASSEEEEGWANEKLFF | TGTGCCAGCAGTGAAGAAGAGGAGGGCTGGGCTAATGAAAAACTGTTTTTT
many | . | TRBJ2-5 | 14 | TRBV18 | CASSQTQGQETQYF | TGTGCCAGCTCACAAACACAGGGCCAAGAGACCCAGTACTTC
many | . | TRBJ2-5 | 15 | TRBV11-2 | CASSLARVSAQTQYF | TGTGCCAGCAGCTTAGCCAGGGTATCGGCTCAGACCCAGTACTTC
many | . | TRBJ1-2 | 16 | TRBV28 | CASSLGGQGGNYGYTF | TGTGCCAGCAGTTTGGGAGGGCAGGGCGGGAACTATGGCTACACCTTC
few | . | TRBJ2-2 | 13 | TRBV6-2/TRBV6-3 | CASSFSLTGELFF | TGTGCCAGCAGTTTCTCGCTCACCGGGGAGCTGTTTTTT
. | . | TRBJ2-2 | 14 | TRBV5-4 | CASSQKGGAGELFF | TGTGCCAGCAGCCAAAAGGGTGGCGCCGGGGAGCTGTTTTTT
. | . | TRBJ1-2 | 16 | TRBV6-2/TRBV6-3 | CASSVGTAYLIYGYTF | TGTGCCAGCAGTGTAGGGACGGCTTACTTAATCTATGGCTACACCTTC
many | . | TRBJ2-3 | 13 | TRBV7-9 | CASRAGQADTQYF | TGTGCCAGCAGGGCAGGGCAAGCAGATACGCAGTATTTT
. | TRBD1 | TRBJ2-3 | 14 | TRBV29-1 | CSVEVQGVIDTQYF | TGCAGCGTTGAAGTACAGGGGGTGATAGATACGCAGTATTTT
many | . | TRBJ2-1 | 12 | TRBV18 | CASSPPVGEQFF | TGTGCCAGCTCACCCCCAGTGGGTGAGCAGTTCTTC
few | . | TRBJ2-1 | 13 | TRBV7-3 | CASSLTRDDEQFF | TGTGCCAGCAGCTTAACGCGGGACGATGAGCAGTTCTTC
once | TRBD2 | TRBJ2-7 | 15 | TRBV9 | CASSATAGGGYEQYF | TGTGCCAGCAGCGCTACAGCGGGAGGTGGTTACGAGCAGTACTTC
many | . | TRBJ1-5 | 16 | TRBV6-1 | CASRKGRQNGNQPQHF | TGTGCCAGCAGAAAGGGGCGGCAGAACGGCAATCAGCCCCAGCATTTT